The entry below gives a single T cell receptor (beta chain) sequence along with its context. Its antigen is undetermined. A universal primer site was added by template switching, and unique molecular identifiers were carried by the cDNA. One entry per CDR3 protein results from TCRdb running MiXCR on the 5' RACE reads. The table has some 1,700,000 distinct CDR3 sequences, about 32% seen once. Healthy Caucasian donors formed the entire cohort. There are 15 residues in the CDR3. The germline gives CDR1 LGHDT, CDR2 YNNKEL (reference sequence). V lost 2 bases and J lost 5, with 15 bases in between. This sample is drawn from a study of identical twins. Study results and caveats: While abundant cord blood beta clonotypes carried fewer insertions, memory repertoires showed no such pattern. Twin pairs had excess sharing that was weaker in beta out-of-frame sequences.

The TCR sequence derives from a newborn girl in good health. Material: cord blood. This rearrangement joins TRBV3-1 to TRBJ1-2, with a possible D match to TRBD1 (5 bases). DNA for the CDR3: TGTGCCAGCAGCCAAATGACCCTTCGGGGGTATGGCTACACCTTC. It encodes CASSQMTLRGYGYTF.